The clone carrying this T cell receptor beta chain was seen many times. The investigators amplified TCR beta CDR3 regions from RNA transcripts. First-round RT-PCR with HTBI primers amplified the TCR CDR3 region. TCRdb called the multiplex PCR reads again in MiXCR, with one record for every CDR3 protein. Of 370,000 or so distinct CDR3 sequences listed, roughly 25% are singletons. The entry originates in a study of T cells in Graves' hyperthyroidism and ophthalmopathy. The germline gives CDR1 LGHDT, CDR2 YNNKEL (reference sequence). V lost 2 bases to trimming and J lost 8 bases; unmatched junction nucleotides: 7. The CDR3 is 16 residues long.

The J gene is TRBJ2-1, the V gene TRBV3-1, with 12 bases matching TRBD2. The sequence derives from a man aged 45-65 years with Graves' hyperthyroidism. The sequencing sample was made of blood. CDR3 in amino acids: CASSQILAGGPYEQFF. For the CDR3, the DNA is TGTGCCAGCAGCCAAATTCTAGCGGGAGGGCCCTATGAGCAGTTCTTC.